The clone carrying this T cell receptor (beta chain) was seen at least ten times. The ends lost 6 bases at V and 5 bases at J; junction bases unmatched: 8. From germline, CDR1 is SNHLY and CDR2 FYNNEI. This CDR3 has 14 amino acids. From RNA transcripts, TCR beta CDR3 regions were amplified. In the first-round RT-PCR of the TCR CDR3, the HTBI primer set was used. TCRdb processed the multiplex PCR reads anew with MiXCR; each CDR3 protein has one entry. This sample has approximately 420,000 distinct CDR3 sequences, with approximately 15% found just once. This entry comes from a study of T cells in Graves' hyperthyroidism and ophthalmopathy. No ophthalmopathy progression within 18 months constituted stable Graves' hyperthyroidism. Pregnant or lactating patients were excluded, as were those with uncontrolled infection or other autoimmune disease. A 10 ml volume of fresh peripheral blood provided the PBMCs.

The V gene is TRBV2, the J gene TRBJ2-7; 9 bases are shared with TRBD1. The source is a young woman with Graves' hyperthyroidism. Sequencing was done on a sample of blood. The CDR3, as DNA: TGTGCCAGCAGACGGGACAGGGCGACCCACGAGCAGTACTTC. This translates into CASRRDRATHEQYF.